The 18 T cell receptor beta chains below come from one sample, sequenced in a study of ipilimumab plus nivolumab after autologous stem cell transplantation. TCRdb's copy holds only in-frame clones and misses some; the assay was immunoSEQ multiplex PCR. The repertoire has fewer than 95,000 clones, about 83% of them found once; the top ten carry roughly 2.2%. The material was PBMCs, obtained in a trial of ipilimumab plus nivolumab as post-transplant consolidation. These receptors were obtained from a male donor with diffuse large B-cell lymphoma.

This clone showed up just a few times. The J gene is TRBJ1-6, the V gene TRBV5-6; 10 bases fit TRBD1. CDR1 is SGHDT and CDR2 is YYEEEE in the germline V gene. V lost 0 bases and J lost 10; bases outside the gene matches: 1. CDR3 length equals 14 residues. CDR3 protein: CASSLGDRGSPLHF. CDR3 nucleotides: TGTGCCAGCAGCTTGGGGGACAGGGGCTCACCCCTCCACTTT.

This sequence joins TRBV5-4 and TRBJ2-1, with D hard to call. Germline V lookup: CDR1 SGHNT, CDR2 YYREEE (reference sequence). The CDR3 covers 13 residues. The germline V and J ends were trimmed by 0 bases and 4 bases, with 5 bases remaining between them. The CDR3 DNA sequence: TGTGCCAGCAGCTTGGATTCTTACAATGAGCAGTTCTTC. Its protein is CASSLDSYNEQFF.

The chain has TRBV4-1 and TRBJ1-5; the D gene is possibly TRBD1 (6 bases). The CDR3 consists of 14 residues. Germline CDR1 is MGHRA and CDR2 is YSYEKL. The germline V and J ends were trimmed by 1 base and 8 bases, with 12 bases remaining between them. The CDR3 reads CASSQGGGNKPQHF. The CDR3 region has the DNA TGCGCCAGCAGCCAAGGAGGGGGAAACAAGCCCCAGCATTTT.

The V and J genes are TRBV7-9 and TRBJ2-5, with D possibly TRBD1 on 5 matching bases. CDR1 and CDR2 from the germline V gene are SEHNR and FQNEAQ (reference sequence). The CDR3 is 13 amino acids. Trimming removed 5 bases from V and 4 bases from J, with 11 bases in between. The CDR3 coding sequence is TGTGCCAGCAGCACCAGGGTCCGAGAGACCCAGTACTTC. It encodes CASSTRVRETQYF.

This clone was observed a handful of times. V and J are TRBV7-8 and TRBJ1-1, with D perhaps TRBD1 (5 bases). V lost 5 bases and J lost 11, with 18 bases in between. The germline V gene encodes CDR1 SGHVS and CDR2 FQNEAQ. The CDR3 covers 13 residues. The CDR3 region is CASSPSRDFTAFF. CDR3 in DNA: TGTGCCAGCAGCCCCTCGAGGGACTTTACGGCTTTCTTT.

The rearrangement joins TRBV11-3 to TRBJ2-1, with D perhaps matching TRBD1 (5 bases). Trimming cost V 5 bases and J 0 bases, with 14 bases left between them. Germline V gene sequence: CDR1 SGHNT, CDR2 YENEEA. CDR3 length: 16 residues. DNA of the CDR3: TGTGCCAGCAGCCTAAACGACAGAAGCTCCTACAATGAGCAGTTCTTC. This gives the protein CASSLNDRSSYNEQFF.

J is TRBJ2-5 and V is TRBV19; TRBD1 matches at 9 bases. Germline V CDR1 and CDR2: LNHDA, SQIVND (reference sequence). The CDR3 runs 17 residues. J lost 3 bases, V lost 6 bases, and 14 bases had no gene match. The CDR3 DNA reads TGTGCCAGTAGATTAACCGGGGACAGGGTTTCCGAAGAGACCCAGTACTTC. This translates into CASRLTGDRVSEETQYF. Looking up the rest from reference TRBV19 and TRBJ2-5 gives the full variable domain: DGGITQSPKYLFRKEGQNVTLSCEQNLNHDAMYWYRQDPGQGLRLIYYSQIVNDFQKGDIAEGYSVSREKKESFPLTVTSAQKNPTAFYLCASRLTGDRVSEETQYFGPGTRLLVL.

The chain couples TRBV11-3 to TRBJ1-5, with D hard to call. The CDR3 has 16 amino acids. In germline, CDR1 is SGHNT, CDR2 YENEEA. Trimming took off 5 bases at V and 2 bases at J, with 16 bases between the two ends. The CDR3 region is CASSLDPTVGNQPQHF. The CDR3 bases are TGTGCCAGCAGCCTCGACCCAACAGTGGGCAATCAGCCCCAGCATTTT. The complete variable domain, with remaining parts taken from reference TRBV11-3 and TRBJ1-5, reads EAGVVQSPRYKIIEKKQPVAFWCNPISGHNTLYWYLQNLGQGPELLIRYENEEAVDDSQLPKDRFSAERLKGVDSTLKIQPAELGDSAVYLCASSLDPTVGNQPQHFGDGTRLSIL.

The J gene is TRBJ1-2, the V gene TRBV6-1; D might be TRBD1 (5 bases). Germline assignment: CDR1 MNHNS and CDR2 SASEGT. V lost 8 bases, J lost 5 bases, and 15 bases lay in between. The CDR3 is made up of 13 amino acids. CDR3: CASGSWGRYGYTF. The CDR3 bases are TGTGCCAGCGGCTCCTGGGGGAGGTATGGCTACACCTTC.

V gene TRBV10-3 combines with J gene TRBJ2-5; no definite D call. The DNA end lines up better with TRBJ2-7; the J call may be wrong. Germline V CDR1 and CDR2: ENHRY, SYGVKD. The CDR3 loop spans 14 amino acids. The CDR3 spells CAISESRLNYEQYF. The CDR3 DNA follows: TGTGCCATCAGTGAGTCAAGGCTGAACTACGAGCAGTACTTC.

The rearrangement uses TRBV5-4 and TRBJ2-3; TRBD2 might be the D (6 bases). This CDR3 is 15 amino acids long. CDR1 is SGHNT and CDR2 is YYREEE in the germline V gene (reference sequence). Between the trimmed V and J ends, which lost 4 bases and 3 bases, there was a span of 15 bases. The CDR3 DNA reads TGTGCCAGCAGCCCCGGGAGCCCCCATACAGATACGCAGTATTTT. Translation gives CASSPGSPHTDTQYF. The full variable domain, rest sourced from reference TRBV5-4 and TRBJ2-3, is ETGVTQSPTHLIKTRGQQVTLRCSSQSGHNTVSWYQQALGQGPQFIFQYYREEENGRGNFPPRFSGLQFPNYSSELNVNALELDDSALYLCASSPGSPHTDTQYFGPGTRLTVL.

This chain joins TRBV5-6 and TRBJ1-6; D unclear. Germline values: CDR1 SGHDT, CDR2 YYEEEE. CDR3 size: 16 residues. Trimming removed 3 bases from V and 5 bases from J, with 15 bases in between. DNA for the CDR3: TGTGCCAGCAGCTCCTTGGGGAGAGAGAATAATTCACCCCTCCACTTT. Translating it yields CASSSLGRENNSPLHF.

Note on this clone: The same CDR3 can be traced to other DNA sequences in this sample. The CDR3 loop is CASSLGGSQETQYF. In nucleotides, the CDR3 is TGTGCCAGCAGCTTAGGCGGCAGCCAAGAGACCCAGTACTTC. This sequence joins TRBV7-2 and TRBJ2-5; D gene uncertain. This CDR3 has 14 amino acids. Looked up from germline, CDR1 is SGHTA and CDR2 is FQGNSA. V was pared by 1 base and J by 1 base, with 7 bases between.

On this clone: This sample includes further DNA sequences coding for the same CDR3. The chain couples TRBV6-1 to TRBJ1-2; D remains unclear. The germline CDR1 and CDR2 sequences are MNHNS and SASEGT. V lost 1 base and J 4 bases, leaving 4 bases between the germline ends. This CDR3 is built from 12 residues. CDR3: CASSEGGYGYTF. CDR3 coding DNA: TGTGCCAGCAGTGAAGGAGGCTATGGCTACACCTTC.

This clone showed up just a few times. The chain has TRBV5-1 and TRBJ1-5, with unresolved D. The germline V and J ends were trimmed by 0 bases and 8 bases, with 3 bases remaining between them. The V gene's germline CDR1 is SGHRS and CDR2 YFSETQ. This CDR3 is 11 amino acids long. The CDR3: CASSLVEPQHF. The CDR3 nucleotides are TGCGCCAGCAGCTTGGTTGAGCCCCAGCATTTT.

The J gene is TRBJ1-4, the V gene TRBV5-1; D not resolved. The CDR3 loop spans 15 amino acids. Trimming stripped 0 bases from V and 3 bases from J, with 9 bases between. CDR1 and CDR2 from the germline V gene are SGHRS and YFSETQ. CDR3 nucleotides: TGCGCCAGCAGCTTGGAGGAGGCCGCTAATGAAAAACTGTTTTTT. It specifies CASSLEEAANEKLFF.

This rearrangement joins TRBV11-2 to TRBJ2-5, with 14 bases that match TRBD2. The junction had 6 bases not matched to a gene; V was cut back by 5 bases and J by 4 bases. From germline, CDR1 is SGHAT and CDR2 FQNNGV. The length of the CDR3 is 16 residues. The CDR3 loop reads CASSPQGLAGGETQYF. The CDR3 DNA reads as TGTGCCAGCAGCCCACAAGGACTAGCGGGGGGAGAGACCCAGTACTTC.

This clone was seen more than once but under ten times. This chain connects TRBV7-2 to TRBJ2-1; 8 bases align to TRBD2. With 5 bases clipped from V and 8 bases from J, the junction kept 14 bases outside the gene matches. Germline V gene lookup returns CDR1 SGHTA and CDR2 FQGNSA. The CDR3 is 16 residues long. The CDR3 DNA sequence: TGTGCCAGCAGCCCCCAGTTTCGGGGGGGCCGGGATGAGCAGTTCTTC. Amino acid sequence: CASSPQFRGGRDEQFF.